The 6 T cell receptor beta chains presented below share a single source sample, sequenced in a study of T cells in localized non-small cell lung cancer. Sequencing was performed with immunoSEQ multiplex PCR; in TCRdb, only in-frame clones are kept and a portion is missing. This table has 70,000 or so clones, less than 85% appearing once. Here the sequenced sample was peripheral blood, taken before any cancer treatment. The receptors were gathered from a female donor over 55 with stage I lung adenocarcinoma.

The gene calls are TRBV19 and TRBJ2-7; TRBD2 matches at 11 bases. The CDR3 has 14 residues. Looked up from germline, CDR1 is LNHDA and CDR2 is SQIVND (reference sequence). V lost 5 bases to trimming and J lost 8 bases; unmatched junction nucleotides: 8. The CDR3 sequence is CASSVGGLADKQYF. The CDR3 coding sequence is TGTGCCAGTAGTGTGGGGGGACTAGCGGATAAGCAGTACTTC.

A single count supports this clone. This chain connects TRBV13 to TRBJ1-1; possible D gene TRBD1, 5 bases. The ends were cut back, 5 bases at V and 7 bases at J, with 11 bases in the middle. Germline V gene lookup returns CDR1 PRHDT and CDR2 FYEKMQ (reference sequence). The CDR3 covers 12 residues. The CDR3 DNA follows: TGTGCCAGCAGCCCGAGTGGGGGTGAAGCTTTCTTT. Its translation: CASSPSGGEAFF.

The V call is TRBV6-5, the J call TRBJ1-1, with no clear D. V lost 7 bases and J lost 6, with 12 bases in between. CDR1 MNHEY and CDR2 SVGAGI come from the germline V gene. The CDR3 has 12 amino acids. In DNA, the CDR3 is TGTGCCAGCACCGACGCGAGTTCTGAAGCTTTCTTT. Its translation is CASTDASSEAFF.

V and J are TRBV5-1 and TRBJ2-7; D perhaps matches TRBD2 (6 bases). The CDR3 sequence is 15 residues long. The germline V gene has CDR1 SGHRS and CDR2 YFSETQ. Trimming took off 0 bases at V and 2 bases at J, with 12 bases between the two ends. DNA of the CDR3: TGCGCCAGCAGCTTGGCCGGCAGGGAGGCCTACGAGCAGTACTTC. This sequence encodes CASSLAGREAYEQYF.

V gene TRBV28 combines with J gene TRBJ2-7; D gene ambiguous. The CDR3 loop spans 15 amino acids. Looked up from germline, CDR1 is MDHEN and CDR2 is SYDVKM. The V end lost 9 bases, the J end lost 0 bases, and 18 bases lay between the germline ends. The CDR3 sequence: CARYVFYATSYEQYF. The CDR3 nucleotides are TGTGCCAGATATGTCTTCTACGCCACCTCCTACGAGCAGTACTTC. Together with reference TRBV28 and TRBJ2-7, the CDR3 gives the full variable domain: DVKVTQSSRYLVKRTGEKVFLECVQDMDHENMFWYRQDPGLGLRLIYFSYDVKMKEKGDIPEGYSVSREKKERFSLILESASTNQTSMYLCARYVFYATSYEQYFGPGTRLTVT.

The V and J genes are TRBV6-5 and TRBJ2-1; 8 positions agree with TRBD1. Germline V gene sequence: CDR1 MNHEY, CDR2 SVGAGI. There are 15 residues in the CDR3. V trimming: 0 bases; J trimming: 9 bases; junction bases outside the gene matches: 7. This CDR3 is CASSYSYQGAGEQFF. The CDR3 DNA is TGTGCCAGCAGTTACTCGTATCAGGGGGCGGGTGAGCAGTTCTTC.